This TCR beta chain is drawn from a study of T cells in localized non-small cell lung cancer. This clone is medium-sized (0.01 to 0.1%). Method: immunoSEQ multiplex PCR; TCRdb's copy keeps in-frame clones and lacks some. The top ten hold around an eighth of the sample, which has around 1,400 clones, roughly a quarter seen once. With 1 base removed from V and 5 bases from J, the gap between germline ends came to 10 bases. Germline CDR1 and CDR2: SGHNT and YENEEA. This CDR3 is built from 14 residues. The TCR originated in a woman aged 18 to 55 with stage III lung adenocarcinoma. This specimen consisted of normal lung tissue next to the tumor, obtained before any cancer treatment. The genes are TRBV11-3 and TRBJ2-3; D remains ambiguous. The CDR3 here is CASSLGGTQDTQYF. CDR3 DNA sequence: TGTGCCAGCAGCTTAGGTGGCACCCAAGATACGCAGTATTTT.